This entry features one TCR beta chain sequence. With 5 bases removed from V and 7 bases from J, the gap between germline ends came to 20 bases. CDR3 size: 15 residues. CDR1 is ENHRY, CDR2 SYGVKD, per germline. This record belongs to a study of cytomegalovirus exposure and HLA in healthy donors. Use of 60 Vbeta and 13 Jbeta primers characterized the PCR. Some clones are missing from TCRdb's copy, which holds only in-frame ones; the method was immunoSEQ multiplex PCR. The data show some 200,000 clones, around four fifths seen once. Sequencing was done on a sample of PBMCs. V and J are TRBV10-3 and TRBJ1-2, with TRBD1 as a possible D gene (6 bases). This TCR derives from a woman aged 45-65 years in good health and CMV-seropositive. This chain's CDR3 is CAISLHEQGSGGYTF. CDR3 DNA: TGTGCCATCAGTCTCCACGAACAGGGCTCAGGTGGCTACACCTTC.